Included here is one TCR beta chain sequence, with context. The record originates from a study of blood T cell repertoires in COVID-19. Whole-study context: Samples of COVID-19 (acute and convalescent) were obtained from the United States, Italy and Spain. PBMCs, B-cell-depleted T cells, or T cells provided the cDNA or gDNA that made up the material.

As originally analysed: Scientists estimated how many nucleated cells there were by amplifying reference gene primers. The protocol was immunoSEQ multiplex PCR, while the TCRdb copy is restricted to in-frame clones and leaves out a portion. D and trimming come from the DNA, and the V and J calls and clone size come from that table. Of approximately 160,000 clones detected, under 85% appear once; the ten largest clones hold roughly 1.2%. This CDR3 contains 16 residues. Germline V gene lookup returns CDR1 SGHDT and CDR2 YYEEEE. The V end lost 2 bases, the J end lost 4 bases, and 17 bases lay between the germline ends.

This sequence joins TRBV5-6 and TRBJ2-3; a weak D match, TRBD2 (5 bases). The sample was peripheral blood. The receptor comes from a man aged 55 to 70 who had recovered from COVID-19. The CDR3 loop is CASSFLGGAAADTQYF. Here the CDR3 DNA reads TGTGCCAGCAGCTTTCTTGGCGGAGCGGCCGCAGATACGCAGTATTTT.